The entry below gives a single T cell receptor beta chain sequence along with its context. Its target is unknown. The authors used template switching to add a universal primer site and gave cDNA unique molecular identifiers. In TCRdb, the 5' RACE reads were re-called with MiXCR into one record per CDR3 protein. The sample has some 500,000 distinct CDR3 sequences, 9% to 10% seen once. The data belong to a study of identical twins. The study, taken as a whole, reports: Twins shared out-of-frame alpha sequences with excess low generation probability. Out-of-frame TCR alpha sharing observed in monozygotic twins exceeded model estimates. The study reached conclusions through statistical analysis that was cross-sectional, not following the same donors.

This CDR3 comprises 11 residues. CDR1 is MNHEY and CDR2 is SMNVEV in the germline V gene (reference sequence). Trimming took off 7 bases at V and 6 bases at J, with 10 bases between the two ends. The same sample was also studied in work on yellow fever vaccine responses in identical twins.

This TCR derives from a woman younger than 35 in good health. The specimen was PBMCs. This chain joins TRBV27 and TRBJ2-7; D call uncertain. The CDR3 nucleotides are TGTGCCAGCACAAAGAGAGGCGAGCAGTACTTC. It encodes CASTKRGEQYF.